What follows are 31 T cell receptor beta chains derived from one specimen sequenced in a study of response to subunit inactivated influenza vaccine. One entry per CDR3 protein, called by TCRdb with MiXCR from the RT-PCR reads. The table has about 780,000 distinct CDR3 sequences, approximately 17% seen once. The sample in question was PBMCs from blood, obtained approximately 5 days after vaccination. All receptors derive from a man in his forties or fifties who received an inactivated influenza vaccine.

This CDR3 reads CASSTRTADRPYEQYF. The CDR3 DNA reads TGTGCCAGCAGCACCCGGACAGCTGATCGTCCCTACGAGCAGTACTTC. The chain has TRBV7-2 and TRBJ2-7; D possibly corresponds to TRBD1 (6 bases). In germline, CDR1 is SGHTA, CDR2 FQGNSA. The CDR3 is 16 amino acids. Trimming stripped 5 bases from V and 2 bases from J, with 19 bases between.

The sample holds many counts of this clonotype. The chain combines TRBV20-1 with TRBJ2-2; D gene uncertain. Germline CDR1 reads DFQATT; CDR2 reads SNEGSKA (reference sequence). The CDR3 covers 12 residues. V lost 7 bases and J 1 base, leaving 7 bases between the germline ends. In DNA, the CDR3 is TGCAGTGTGAAGCGGAACACCGGGGAGCTGTTTTTT. Amino acid sequence: CSVKRNTGELFF.

This clonotype was counted at least ten times. The chain joins TRBV28 to TRBJ1-5, with a weak D call TRBD1 (5 bases). Germline V gives CDR1 MDHEN, CDR2 SYDVKM. This CDR3 region has 15 residues. Trimming took 3 bases from V and 1 from J, leaving 10 bases between them. CDR3 in amino acids: CASSFRGMSNQPQHF. The CDR3 coding sequence is TGTGCCAGCAGTTTTCGGGGGATGAGCAATCAGCCCCAGCATTTT.

The chain couples TRBV12-3 or TRBV12-4 to TRBJ2-7; no definite D call. This CDR3 region has 14 residues. With 7 bases removed from V and 2 bases from J, the gap between germline ends came to 15 bases. The CDR3 protein is CASNRAGMAYEQYF. The CDR3 nucleotides are TGTGCCAGCAACCGAGCCGGTATGGCCTACGAGCAGTACTTC.

This clonotype has more than one count but fewer than ten. This chain connects TRBV20-1 to TRBJ2-1; 8 positions match TRBD2. V trimming: 5 bases; J trimming: 0 bases; junction bases outside the gene matches: 6. The CDR3 extends over 15 amino acids. Germline values: CDR1 DFQATT, CDR2 SNEGSKA (reference sequence). The CDR3 sequence: CSAGRSGTSYNEQFF. For the CDR3, the DNA is TGCAGTGCTGGACGTAGCGGGACCTCCTACAATGAGCAGTTCTTC.

The V call is TRBV7-2, the J call TRBJ2-5; TRBD1 agrees at 10 bases. Trimming cost V 4 bases and J 1 base; bases outside gene matches: 6. There are 16 residues in the CDR3. Germline V lookup: CDR1 SGHTA, CDR2 FQGNSA. The chain's CDR3 is CASSSFGTGVQETQYF. CDR3 nucleotides: TGTGCCAGCAGCTCTTTCGGGACAGGGGTCCAAGAGACCCAGTACTTC.

This clonotype showed up just a few times. This sequence joins TRBV7-9 and TRBJ1-2, with 7 positions matching TRBD1. Germline CDR1 and CDR2: SEHNR and FQNEAQ (reference sequence). J was trimmed by 4 bases and V by 5 bases; bases with no gene match: 7. The CDR3 loop spans 14 amino acids. The CDR3 region is CASSTGQLIYGYTF. For the CDR3, the DNA is TGTGCCAGCAGCACGGGACAGCTGATCTATGGCTACACCTTC.

This clonotype occurred a few times. The gene calls are TRBV7-2 and TRBJ1-2; D perhaps matches TRBD1 (6 bases). Deletions cut 1 base from V and 7 bases from J, with 13 bases between. CDR3 length: 14 amino acids. The germline CDR1 and CDR2 sequences are SGHTA and FQGNSA. The CDR3 region has the DNA TGTGCCAGCAGCTTAGATGGGGGGGCGTTTGGCTACACCTTC. This encodes CASSLDGGAFGYTF.

In this sample, this clonotype turned up a few times. V gene TRBV11-2 combines with J gene TRBJ2-7; D is unresolved. V lost 3 bases and J lost 2, with 11 bases in between. The CDR3 covers 14 residues. Germline V gene lookup returns CDR1 SGHAT and CDR2 FQNNGV. Here the CDR3 reads CASSLGRKAYEQYF. The CDR3 coding sequence is TGTGCCAGCAGCTTGGGCAGGAAGGCCTACGAGCAGTACTTC.

This rearrangement joins TRBV12-3 or TRBV12-4 to TRBJ2-7; D gene unclear. The CDR3 loop spans 13 amino acids. The V gene lost 5 bases and the J gene lost 2 bases, with 10 bases spanning the gap. CDR3 nucleotides: TGTGCCAGCAGTCCGACGGCTACCTACGAGCAGTACTTC. It specifies CASSPTATYEQYF.

This clonotype was seen only a few times. This chain joins TRBV6-5 and TRBJ1-6, with D maybe TRBD1 (5 bases). The germline V gene has CDR1 MNHEY and CDR2 SVGAGI. The length of the CDR3 is 14 residues. V was cut by 2 bases and J by 6 bases, with 8 bases left in between. CDR3 bases: TGTGCCAGCAGTTACGACAGCTTTAATTCACCCCTCCACTTT. This sequence encodes CASSYDSFNSPLHF.

This chain links TRBV5-6 with TRBJ1-4; 9 bases align to TRBD1. Trimming took 4 bases from V and 6 from J; bases not matched to a gene: 7. Germline CDR1 and CDR2: SGHDT and YYEEEE. This CDR3 contains 15 residues. The CDR3 DNA reads TGTGCCAGCAGCCTGCCGGGACAGGGCTATGAAAAACTGTTTTTT. Encoded protein: CASSLPGQGYEKLFF.

The rearrangement joins TRBV6-5 to TRBJ2-5; the match to TRBD1 covers 7 bases. The trim removed 2 bases at V and 1 base at J, leaving 10 bases unmatched. Germline CDR1 and CDR2: MNHEY and SVGAGI. The CDR3 consists of 17 residues. The CDR3 sequence: CASSYGPGQRTQETQYF. The CDR3 coding sequence is TGTGCCAGCAGTTACGGTCCGGGACAGCGAACCCAAGAGACCCAGTACTTC.

The rearrangement uses TRBV12-3 or TRBV12-4 and TRBJ1-4; D is perhaps TRBD1 (6 bases). Trimming took off 1 base at V and 8 bases at J, with 14 bases between the two ends. The CDR3 runs to 15 residues. CDR3 loop: CASSLGAGGTEKLFF. As DNA, the CDR3 is TGTGCCAGCAGTTTAGGTGCGGGGGGCACCGAAAAACTGTTTTTT.

V gene TRBV20-1 combines with J gene TRBJ2-7, with TRBD1 identical over 7 bases. The CDR3 spans 15 residues. The germline V gene encodes CDR1 DFQATT and CDR2 SNEGSKA (reference sequence). V shed 6 bases, J shed 1 base, and the junction held 12 bases outside the gene matches. The CDR3 here is CSANPRDSPSYEQYF. In nucleotides, the CDR3 is TGCAGTGCCAATCCGAGGGACAGCCCTTCCTACGAGCAGTACTTC.

This clonotype appeared a few times. This rearrangement joins TRBV12-3 or TRBV12-4 to TRBJ2-7; D is possibly TRBD1 (6 bases). V lost 3 bases, J lost 0 bases, and 9 bases lay in between. This CDR3 comprises 14 residues. As DNA, the CDR3 is TGTGCCAGCAGTTTTTCGGACAGCTCCTACGAGCAGTACTTC. This gives the protein CASSFSDSSYEQYF.

The rearrangement joins TRBV18 to TRBJ2-3; TRBD2 agrees at 9 bases. With V trimmed by 2 bases and J by 0 bases, 3 bases remained unmatched. CDR1 is KGHSH and CDR2 is LQKENI in the germline V gene. This CDR3 has 16 amino acids. CDR3 DNA sequence: TGTGCCAGCTCACCAAGACTAGCGGCTAGCACAGATACGCAGTATTTT. Protein: CASSPRLAASTDTQYF.

This clonotype appeared a few times. J is TRBJ2-7 and V is TRBV12-3 or TRBV12-4; 11 bases are a match to TRBD2. The CDR3 runs 13 residues. The junction had 4 bases not matched to a gene; V was cut back by 7 bases and J by 5 bases. CDR3 nucleotides: TGTGCCAGCACTACTAGCGGGAGAGACGAGCAGTACTTC. Translated: CASTTSGRDEQYF.

The chain couples TRBV20-1 to TRBJ2-1; 13 positions match TRBD2. V gave up 5 bases and J gave up 6 bases; unmatched junction bases: 10. Germline lookup yields CDR1 DFQATT and CDR2 SNEGSKA (reference sequence). The CDR3 loop spans 16 amino acids. The CDR3 region is CSAQRTSGSIRNEQFF. The CDR3 region has the DNA TGCAGTGCTCAGAGGACTAGCGGGAGCATTCGCAATGAGCAGTTCTTC.

This CDR3 is CSARDRGGTRRTQYF. In DNA, the CDR3 is TGCAGTGCTAGAGATCGAGGGGGGACCCGCAGGACCCAGTACTTC. The chain uses TRBV20-1 and TRBJ2-5; either TRBD1 or TRBD2 may supply D (6 bases each). Germline V lookup: CDR1 DFQATT, CDR2 SNEGSKA (reference sequence). This CDR3 has 15 amino acids. Between the trimmed V and J ends, which lost 0 bases and 7 bases, there was a span of 18 bases.

This clonotype showed up just a few times. The chain is built from TRBV6-2 or TRBV6-3 and TRBJ2-3; possible D gene TRBD2, 5 bases. The CDR3 spans 15 residues. V gave up 2 bases and J gave up 3 bases, with 12 bases separating them. The germline gives CDR1 MNHEY, CDR2 SVGEGT. Written as DNA, the CDR3 is TGTGCCAGCAGTTACGGGTTCGGGGAGACAGATACGCAGTATTTT. Translating it yields CASSYGFGETDTQYF.

This clonotype was recorded a few times. This chain links TRBV3-1 with TRBJ2-2, with TRBD2 matching 15 bases. Germline lookup yields CDR1 LGHDT and CDR2 YNNKEL (reference sequence). The CDR3 loop spans 18 amino acids. V shed 1 base and J 4 bases; nucleotides not matched to a gene: 4. The CDR3 spells CASSQGGLAGGGTGELFF. The DNA of the CDR3 is TGTGCCAGCAGCCAAGGGGGACTAGCGGGAGGCGGCACCGGGGAGCTGTTTTTT.

This CDR3 is CASSLGNMGGDTQYF. CDR3 DNA sequence: TGCGCCAGCAGCTTGGGGAACATGGGTGGAGATACGCAGTATTTT. This sequence joins TRBV5-1 and TRBJ2-3; D is unresolved. The CDR3 has 15 amino acids. Deletions cut 0 bases from V and 5 bases from J, with 13 bases between. CDR1 and CDR2 from the germline V gene are SGHRS and YFSETQ.

This clonotype was seen more than once but under ten times. The chain combines TRBV20-1 with TRBJ2-6; D may correspond to TRBD1 or TRBD2 (6 bases each). Trimming stripped 6 bases from V and 2 bases from J, with 17 bases between. Germline CDR1 reads DFQATT; CDR2 reads SNEGSKA (reference sequence). The CDR3 loop spans 16 amino acids. The DNA of the CDR3 is TGCAGTGCCAACCCGGGTGGGGGGCCTGGGGCCAACGTCCTGACTTTC. Translated: CSANPGGGPGANVLTF.

This clonotype has a handful of counts. The chain recombines TRBV20-1 with TRBJ2-4, with TRBD2 matching over 12 bases. The J segment lost 0 bases and the V segment lost 0 bases, leaving 12 bases of the junction unmatched. CDR3 length equals 20 residues. Germline V gives CDR1 DFQATT, CDR2 SNEGSKA (reference sequence). CDR3 residues: CSARDPLAGGTVSAKNIQYF. DNA for the CDR3: TGCAGTGCTAGAGATCCACTAGCGGGAGGAACCGTGTCAGCCAAAAACATTCAGTACTTC.

This clonotype was seen a few times. The CDR3 sequence: CASSQAWGTLNTEAFF. In DNA form, the CDR3 reads TGCGCCAGCAGCCAAGCATGGGGCACCTTGAACACTGAAGCTTTCTTT. The chain recombines TRBV4-3 with TRBJ1-1, with a possible D match to TRBD1 (5 bases). The germline CDR1 and CDR2 sequences are LGHNA and YSLEER. The CDR3 is 16 residues long. V lost 1 base and J lost 0, with 12 bases in between.

The genes are TRBV28 and TRBJ1-3, with 8 bases matching TRBD1. Germline CDR1 reads MDHEN; CDR2 reads SYDVKM. This CDR3 has 16 amino acids. J lost 1 base, V lost 6 bases, and 8 bases had no gene match. In nucleotides, the CDR3 is TGTGCCAGCAGCGCCCCCGGGACAGGTTCTGGAAACACCATATATTTT. Protein sequence: CASSAPGTGSGNTIYF. The complete variable domain, with remaining parts taken from reference TRBV28 and TRBJ1-3, reads DVKVTQSSRYLVKRTGEKVFLECVQDMDHENMFWYRQDPGLGLRLIYFSYDVKMKEKGDIPEGYSVSREKKERFSLILESASTNQTSMYLCASSAPGTGSGNTIYFGEGSWLTVV.

This clonotype was seen a few times. The rearrangement joins TRBV19 to TRBJ2-1; D gene ambiguous. CDR3 length: 13 amino acids. Germline CDR1 reads LNHDA; CDR2 reads SQIVND (reference sequence). The ends were cut back, 0 bases at V and 8 bases at J, with 8 bases in the middle. The CDR3, as DNA: TGTGCCAGTAGTATAGATTGGAGCGATGAGCAGTTCTTC. Translated: CASSIDWSDEQFF.

The chain links TRBV21-1 to TRBJ1-1; TRBD1, the D gene given by the table, was not confirmed from the DNA. TRBV21-1 is a pseudogene. This CDR3 has 17 residues. The CDR3 reads CASSIIGPTGRNTEAFF. CDR3 coding DNA: TGTGCCAGCAGCATAATAGGACCAACAGGGAGGAACACTGAAGCTTTCTTT.

The genes are TRBV5-1 and TRBJ1-2; D is perhaps TRBD1 (6 bases). This CDR3 has 15 amino acids. V was cut by 1 base and J by 6 bases, with 16 bases left in between. CDR1 is SGHRS, CDR2 YFSETQ, per germline. Here the CDR3 reads CASSLNPGAADGYTF. The DNA of the CDR3 is TGCGCCAGCAGCTTGAATCCGGGGGCGGCGGATGGCTACACCTTC. Supplemented by reference TRBV5-1 and TRBJ1-2, the full variable domain reads KAGVTQTPRYLIKTRGQQVTLSCSPISGHRSVSWYQQTPGQGLQFLFEYFSETQRNKGNFPGRFSGRQFSNSRSEMNVSTLELGDSALYLCASSLNPGAADGYTFGSGTRLTVV.

This clonotype was picked up a small number of times. The chain employs TRBV12-3 or TRBV12-4 and TRBJ2-7, with TRBD1 matching over 8 bases. There are 14 residues in the CDR3. V shed 1 base, J shed 5 bases, and the junction held 4 bases outside the gene matches. The CDR3 coding sequence is TGTGCCAGCAGTTTAGTGCGGACAGGGAACGAGCAGTACTTC. Its protein product is CASSLVRTGNEQYF.